This TCR beta chain was sequenced in a study of T cell responses to AZD1222 COVID-19 vaccine (dated by TCRdb to the early 2020s). About the investigation overall: AZD1222 recipients with second doses at about 4 weeks or about 12 weeks were pooled, because spike-specific TCR depth and breadth did not differ between schedules. A total of about 230 trial participants underwent TCR sequencing, of whom 207 received two doses of AZD1222 and about 25 received two doses of the MenACWY control vaccine. Trial participants were enrolled into age subgroups of 18-55, 56-69 and 70-plus years, which contained about 150, 27 and 61 TCR-sequenced participants, respectively.

Points on this clone: This clone's antigen is unknown. No base quality information exists; no much larger clone differs at one position.

The CDR3 regions of human TCRbeta chains were analyzed by immunosequencing. On the authors' methods: TCRs in the repertoires were matched against a reference library of SARS-CoV-2-specific TCRs that had been generated with the MIRA antigen-specificity platform. Breadth was defined as the fraction of unique TCRs that were SARS-CoV-2-associated. Depth was defined as the fraction of total T cells that were SARS-CoV-2-associated. Each spike-specific TCR was assigned to its reactive spike region and to a CD4 or CD8 class using the MIRA data. Log10-transformed breadth and depth values were compared by one-way ANOVA with Sidak's multiple comparisons tests. TCRdb provides this immuneACCESS table in a form limited to in-frame rearrangements. Some clones are lacking; in checked studies, under half of them reflect an unresolved V gene, and why the rest are absent is not known. V, J and clone size were drawn from that table, and D and trimming were deduced from the DNA. The sample has 95,000 to 150,000 clones on record, around 90% of them singletons. The ten top clones hold 6.5% to 9% of the sample.

General findings and caveats noted by the study authors: Vaccine-associated CD4 TCRs spanned the whole spike protein, with dominant responses in regions 160-218 and 743-854. Conclusions about previously exposed vaccinees are limited because only six or seven AZD1222 recipients were SARS-CoV-2 seropositive at baseline. Reportedly, almost half of the unique spike-specific TCRs recognized epitopes lying outside the regions that are mutated in the B.1.351 and B.1.1.7 variants. The 56-69-year group was small, and its depth increase did not reach significance, likely because of low power. After two AZD1222 doses, spike-specific TCR breadth and depth were significantly higher than at day 0 and than in MenACWY recipients. Because no day 14 peak-response samples were available, the repertoires could be characterized only after the peak T cell response. Participants were mostly white British, with more females than males. The authors suggested clonal diversity may have been underestimated.

The label giving this sample's time point can be read as: baseline before first vaccination. Samples from vaccinated people were obtained from the UK trials COV001 and COV002, which included a single-blind randomized controlled phase 2/3 trial of AZD1222 (ChAdOx1 nCoV-19) in healthy adults. For TCRbeta chain sequencing, PBMC samples from trial participants were taken at day 0 and at day 28 after the second dose. This TCR was recovered from an adult in good health. The source material was peripheral blood, sampled on day 0 of AZD1222 vaccination.

The sequenced DNA is TGTGCCTGGGGACAGGGGGTTCGGGCTGAAGCTTTCTTT. Its amino acids are CAWGQGVRAEAFF. The chain links TRBV30 with TRBJ1-1; TRBD1 matches 10 bases in the middle. The V end gives up 5 bases and the J end 6 bases, leaving 6 bases in the junction not matched to a gene. From cysteine to phenylalanine, the CDR3 is 13 amino acids long. Only the CDR3 portion is preserved as DNA: 39 bases, with reading frame beginning at the first base. CDR1 is given as GTSNPN and CDR2 as SVGIG, both from the germline V gene (reference sequence).